This T cell receptor beta chain was identified during a study of immune evolution from preneoplasia to lung adenocarcinoma. Study observations and caveats: Clonality was highest in normal lung, lower in later-stage lesions apparently. From normal lung to invasive adenocarcinoma, top clone frequencies appeared to decrease.

This clone was found once. Its antigen remains unknown. Libraries were prepared by immunoSEQ multiplex PCR; TCRdb keeps only in-frame clonotypes and omits some of them. The sample yields 2,000 to 2,500 clones, around 85% seen once. Between the mid-2010s and the late 2010s, patients underwent resection in Japan or China. Two lung cancer pathologists independently confirmed each histologic diagnosis. Per germline, CDR1 SGDLS and CDR2 YYNGEE. The CDR3 extends over 16 amino acids. Germline trimming cut 3 bases from V and 4 bases from J; bases unmatched to any gene: 2. The sample consisted of FFPE normal lung tissue adjacent to the tumor. This chain connects TRBV9 to TRBJ2-3; 16 bases agree with TRBD2. The sequence came from a person aged 50 to 59 with lung adenocarcinoma. CDR3 amino acids: CASSGGTSGRADTQYF. CDR3 DNA: TGTGCCAGCAGCGGCGGGACTAGCGGGAGGGCAGATACGCAGTATTTT.